Reported below is one T cell receptor (beta chain). Its antigen is unidentified. This sample stems from a study of T cell responses to AZD1222 COVID-19 vaccine. Overall study findings and caveats: Regions left unmutated in variants are reportedly the target of nearly half of spike-specific TCRs. Baseline testing showed seropositivity in only a handful of AZD1222 recipients.

Profiled with immunoSEQ multiplex PCR; TCRdb holds only in-frame clones, not every one. This table has around 100,000 clones, 80% to 95% appearing once. This clonotype was sampled from an adult in good health. The starting material was peripheral blood, obtained on day 0 of AZD1222 vaccination.

The CDR3 is CAWSVLPAFSGNTIYF. The CDR3 DNA follows: TGTGCCTGGAGTGTACTGCCGGCTTTCTCTGGAAACACCATATATTTT. This chain links TRBV30 with TRBJ1-3; unclear D gene. The CDR3 length is 16 residues. Trimming removed 0 bases at V and 0 bases at J, with 12 bases between. Per the germline V gene, CDR1 is GTSNPN and CDR2 is SVGIG (reference sequence).